Each of the 19 T cell receptor beta chains below was sequenced from the same sample in a study of T cells in Graves' hyperthyroidism and ophthalmopathy. TCR beta CDR3 sequences were amplified from RNA transcripts. First-round RT-PCR of the TCR CDR3 relied on the HTBI primer set. MiXCR, run by TCRdb on the multiplex PCR reads, gives a single entry per CDR3 protein. Of approximately 610,000 distinct CDR3 sequences in the sample, 16% were seen once. The source material was blood. These receptors were collected from a young woman with Graves' hyperthyroidism.

This clonotype is a singleton in its sample. The junction does not match germline at one end; this may be a read error. The rearrangement joins TRBV28 to TRBJ1-3; D is ambiguous. The CDR3 sequence is 16 residues long. The germline gives CDR1 MDHEN, CDR2 SYDVKM. CDR3 nucleotides: TGTGCCTGCAGAAATTCCGGCGCTCACTCTGGAAGCACCATATATTTT. Encoded protein: CACRNSGAHSGSTIYF. Together with reference TRBV28 and TRBJ1-3, the CDR3 gives the full variable domain: DVKVTQSSRYLVKRTGEKVFLECVQDMDHENMFWYRQDPGLGLRLIYFSYDVKMKEKGDIPEGYSVSREKKERFSLILESASTNQTSMYLCACRNSGAHSGSTIYFGEGSWLTVV.

This clonotype was observed a few times. The chain employs TRBV30 and TRBJ2-2, with 8 bases fitting TRBD2. The CDR3 runs to 14 residues. CDR1 GTSNPN and CDR2 SVGIG come from the germline V gene (reference sequence). V was pared by 3 bases and J by 7 bases, with 7 bases of the junction left unmatched. The CDR3 loop is CAWSRAGADGELFF. The DNA for the CDR3 is TGTGCCTGGAGCAGAGCGGGAGCGGACGGGGAGCTGTTTTTT.

This clonotype has ten or more counts. CDR3 residues: CASSPVDGSYNEQFF. CDR3 DNA: TGTGCCAGCAGCCCGGTTGACGGCTCCTACAATGAGCAGTTCTTC. The chain carries TRBV5-5 and TRBJ2-1; D not resolved. This CDR3 region has 15 residues. Germline V gene data show CDR1 as SGHKS and CDR2 as YYEKEE (reference sequence). The germline V and J ends were trimmed by 4 bases and 0 bases, with 11 bases remaining between them.

This clonotype appeared a few times. The V call is TRBV20-1, the J call TRBJ2-1; 9 bases map to TRBD2. This CDR3 region has 16 residues. The germline CDR1 and CDR2 sequences are DFQATT and SNEGSKA (reference sequence). The trim removed 5 bases at V and 4 bases at J, leaving 12 bases unmatched. The chain's CDR3 is CSAPRRAGGFYNEQFF. CDR3 bases: TGCAGTGCTCCACGCCGGGCGGGAGGGTTTTACAATGAGCAGTTCTTC.

This clonotype was observed at least ten times. The chain carries TRBV12-3 or TRBV12-4 and TRBJ2-7; TRBD1 matches 7 bases. The trim removed 7 bases at V and 6 bases at J, leaving 18 bases unmatched. The CDR3 is made up of 16 amino acids. The CDR3 loop reads CASTPWLNRGAFEQYF. CDR3 bases: TGTGCCAGCACACCTTGGTTGAACAGGGGAGCGTTCGAGCAGTACTTC.

The genes are TRBV20-1 and TRBJ2-6, with TRBD1 as a possible D gene (5 bases). The CDR3 is 16 amino acids. The germline gives CDR1 DFQATT, CDR2 SNEGSKA (reference sequence). V dropped 4 bases and J dropped 0 bases, with 13 bases sitting between them. CDR3 coding DNA: TGCAGTGCTACCCGTTTAGGGGTCTCTGGGGCCAACGTCCTGACTTTC. Its protein product is CSATRLGVSGANVLTF.

This clonotype was seen repeatedly, ten times or more. The J gene is TRBJ2-7, the V gene TRBV7-2, with D possibly being TRBD1 or TRBD2 (5 bases each). The CDR3 loop spans 15 amino acids. The V end was cut by 4 bases, the J end by 7 bases, with 20 bases between. Germline CDR1 and CDR2: SGHTA and FQGNSA. Here the CDR3 reads CASSWGRWNFWEQYF. In DNA form, the CDR3 reads TGTGCCAGCAGCTGGGGACGGTGGAATTTCTGGGAGCAGTACTTC.

In this sample, this clonotype turned up a few times. V and J are TRBV20-1 and TRBJ2-7, with TRBD2 as a possible D gene (6 bases). This CDR3 region has 13 residues. V shed 6 bases and J shed 4 bases, with 16 bases lying between them. CDR1 and CDR2 (germline): DFQATT, SNEGSKA (reference sequence). In nucleotides, the CDR3 is TGCAGTGCAACCGGGACTGCAGATTACGAGCAGTACTTC. It encodes CSATGTADYEQYF.

Many counts were recorded for this clonotype. J is TRBJ1-2 and V is TRBV9, with a possible D match to TRBD1 (6 bases). The CDR3 totals 16 residues. Germline V gene lookup returns CDR1 SGDLS and CDR2 YYNGEE. V gave up 0 bases and J gave up 4 bases, with 16 bases separating them. This chain's CDR3 is CASSVAYNREAYGYTF. The CDR3, as DNA: TGTGCCAGCAGCGTAGCTTACAACAGGGAGGCCTATGGCTACACCTTC.

The V and J genes are TRBV2 and TRBJ2-5; D is possibly TRBD1 (5 bases). V shed 8 bases and J shed 5 bases, with 12 bases lying between them. Per the germline V gene, CDR1 is SNHLY and CDR2 is FYNNEI. The CDR3 sequence is 12 residues long. This CDR3 is CASVENRETQYF. CDR3 DNA sequence: TGTGCCAGCGTCGAGAACAGGGAGACCCAGTACTTC.

This clonotype occurred a few times. The rearrangement uses TRBV7-8 and TRBJ2-7; 8 nucleotides agree with TRBD1. V lost 4 bases to trimming and J lost 4 bases; unmatched junction nucleotides: 12. CDR1 and CDR2 (germline): SGHVS, FQNEAQ. This CDR3 spans 16 amino acids. CDR3 coding DNA: TGTGCCAGCAGCTCGGAGCCCGGGACAGGCTTTTACGAGCAGTACTTC. Translation: CASSSEPGTGFYEQYF.

This chain uses TRBV19 with TRBJ1-1, with D perhaps TRBD1 (6 bases). Germline-derived CDR1 and CDR2 are LNHDA and SQIVND (reference sequence). V was shortened by 4 bases and J by 3 bases, with 12 bases between the two germline ends. This CDR3 spans 14 amino acids. CDR3 amino acids: CASSSGGPDTEAFF. The CDR3 bases are TGTGCCAGTAGTAGTGGGGGGCCGGACACTGAAGCTTTCTTT.

The rearrangement uses TRBV7-9 and TRBJ2-6; D may be TRBD1 or TRBD2 (5 bases each). Germline V gene data show CDR1 as SEHNR and CDR2 as FQNEAQ (reference sequence). V was shortened by 8 bases and J by 0 bases, with 8 bases between the two germline ends. There are 14 residues in the CDR3. DNA for the CDR3: TGTGCCAGCGGGGGAGCCTCTGGGGCCAACGTCCTGACTTTC. The encoded protein is CASGGASGANVLTF.

This clonotype has a handful of counts. This chain uses TRBV9 with TRBJ2-1; D is uncertain. The length of the CDR3 is 14 residues. CDR1 is SGDLS and CDR2 is YYNGEE in the germline V gene. Trimming pared 2 bases from V and 7 bases from J, leaving 13 bases between. Written as DNA, the CDR3 is TGTGCCAGCAGCGTCGACGAGCGCGGAAATGAGCAGTTCTTC. Translation gives CASSVDERGNEQFF.

This clonotype was detected only once. The chain recombines TRBV29-1 with TRBJ2-3; D may be TRBD1 or TRBD2 (5 bases each). The CDR3 totals 14 residues. Deletions cut 6 bases from V and 2 bases from J, with 15 bases between. Per the germline V gene, CDR1 is SQVTM and CDR2 is ANQGSEA. In DNA form, the CDR3 reads TGCAGCGTGGCGGCCGGGACGCTCACAGATACGCAGTATTTT. It codes for CSVAAGTLTDTQYF.

There are a few counts of this clonotype. This chain connects TRBV9 to TRBJ1-3, with TRBD1 identical over 8 bases. The CDR3 has 17 residues. Germline V gives CDR1 SGDLS, CDR2 YYNGEE. The V gene end was trimmed by 4 bases and the J gene end by 0 bases; junction bases not matched to a gene: 9. CDR3 amino acids: CASSTRQGSTSGNTIYF. DNA of the CDR3: TGTGCCAGCAGCACCCGACAGGGGAGTACCTCTGGAAACACCATATATTTT.

The sample holds many counts of this clonotype. The chain links TRBV2 to TRBJ2-3; possible D gene TRBD2, 5 bases. Germline V CDR1 and CDR2: SNHLY, FYNNEI. V lost 6 bases to trimming and J lost 3 bases, with 13 bases between them. The CDR3 spans 14 residues. The CDR3 sequence is CASRLRGLTDTQYF. The CDR3 coding sequence is TGTGCCAGCAGATTACGCGGGCTGACAGATACGCAGTATTTT.

The table lists this clonotype with many counts. V and J are TRBV2 and TRBJ1-3; D uncertain. Per the germline V gene, CDR1 is SNHLY and CDR2 is FYNNEI. The CDR3 totals 15 residues. V was clipped by 6 bases and J by 0 bases, with 12 bases between them. CDR3 nucleotide sequence: TGTGCCAGCAGCCCACTTCAACTCTCTGGAAACACCATATATTTT. Protein product: CASSPLQLSGNTIYF.

This clonotype has only a few counts. The genes are TRBV20-1 and TRBJ2-7; TRBD1 matches at 8 bases. From germline, CDR1 is DFQATT and CDR2 SNEGSKA (reference sequence). The trim removed 0 bases at V and 4 bases at J, leaving 2 bases unmatched. The CDR3 has 13 residues. CDR3 sequence: CSAREGQDYEQYF. CDR3 in DNA: TGCAGTGCTAGAGAGGGACAGGATTACGAGCAGTACTTC.